This entry is about one T cell receptor (beta chain). What it binds is not known. Germline CDR1 reads SNHLY; CDR2 reads FYNNEI. V lost 1 base to trimming and J lost 11 bases; unmatched junction nucleotides: 8. The CDR3 length is 13 residues. The sample comes from a study of CD8 T cells in ankylosing spondylitis. Study-wide results and caveats: Within ankylosing spondylitis blood, a TCR beta motif made up of several highly homologous variants appeared to be characteristic. Reports say disease-linked clones showed up significantly more in matched ankylosing spondylitis synovial fluid.

One entry per CDR3 protein, called by TCRdb with MiXCR from the 5' RACE reads. The sample yields some 840,000 distinct CDR3 sequences, about 11% seen once. The source material was blood, either unsorted or a sorted T cell fraction (not recorded which). This sequence joins TRBV2 and TRBJ2-7; 7 bases map to TRBD2. This TCR derives from a male donor with ankylosing spondylitis. The CDR3 reads CASSEGAGTKEYF. The CDR3 DNA sequence: TGTGCCAGCAGTGAAGGGGCCGGGACTAAGGAGTACTTC.